This entry is about one TCR beta chain. The sample belongs to a study of OX40 agonist ivuxolimab in advanced cancers. This CDR3 is built from 15 residues. Germline V gives CDR1 MDHEN, CDR2 SYDVKM. V was clipped by 5 bases and J by 5 bases; unmatched bases: 11. Assay: immunoSEQ multiplex PCR; the TCRdb copy retains only in-frame clones and omits some. The sample has about 76,000 clones, roughly nine tenths seen once. V is TRBV28 and J is TRBJ1-1, with 7 bases identical to TRBD1. This sample comprised CD4+ or CD8+ T cells sorted from blood, obtained in a trial of the OX40 agonist ivuxolimab. The sequence came from an adult with an advanced solid tumor such as melanoma, head and neck, liver or kidney cancer. This chain's CDR3 is CASSASAQGKTEAFF. The CDR3, as DNA: TGTGCCAGCAGTGCATCGGCACAGGGGAAAACTGAAGCTTTCTTT.